This T cell receptor (beta chain) was identified in a study of blood T cell repertoires in COVID-19. Overall study: T cells, B-cell-depleted T cells, or PBMCs provided the cDNA or gDNA that served as material.

Per the original methods: Using reference gene primer amplification, nucleated cell counts were estimated. Sequenced by immunoSEQ multiplex PCR; TCRdb stores in-frame clones only, minus some. The V and J calls and clone size were taken over from that table, and D and trimming were inferred from the DNA. This table holds approximately 120,000 clones, more than 80% found once. This CDR3 has 17 amino acids. CDR1 is SGHNT and CDR2 is YYREEE in the germline V gene (reference sequence). V was cut by 4 bases and J by 8 bases, with 22 bases left in between. Sequencing used peripheral blood. The V and J genes are TRBV5-4 and TRBJ1-6; TRBD1 might be the D (6 bases). This TCR was sampled from an elderly woman with COVID-19, enrolled during active disease. The CDR3 protein is CASSLDTGINSHSPLHF. The CDR3 nucleotides read TGTGCCAGCAGCCTGGATACAGGGATTAATAGCCATTCACCCCTCCACTTT.